This passage covers 15 T cell receptor beta chains from one sample sequenced in a study of molecular identifiers for immune sequencing clone quantification listed by TCRdb under 2018. Receptor amplification or capture employed PCR. Instrument used: Illumina HiSeq 4000. The raw public reads went through TCRdb reprocessing: fastp at Q25, MiXCR clone calling, in-frame beta chains kept. Identical CDR3 proteins give one entry, which carries the most common genes and DNA. The sample has more than 70,000 distinct CDR3 sequences on record, under 25% of them singletons. The top ten constitute approximately 1% of the sample. The material sequenced was naive CD8+ T cells from blood, with Jurkat cell RNA spiked in. What the cell subset or site label conveys for this sample: FACS-sorted CD8+CD4-CCR7+CD45RA+ naive T cells. These receptors originate from a human donor in good health. Some libraries in this study had Jurkat cell RNA spiked in.

This clonotype was counted at least ten times. This CDR3 is CASRPQFSLSGANVLTF. In DNA, the CDR3 is TGTGCCAGCAGGCCTCAGTTTTCATTGTCTGGGGCCAACGTCCTGACTTTC. V gene TRBV28 combines with J gene TRBJ2-6; D is unresolved. Trimming cost V 6 bases and J 1 base, with 16 bases left between them. The CDR3 is 17 residues long. Germline values: CDR1 MDHEN, CDR2 SYDVKM.

There are many counts of this clonotype. The chain joins TRBV6-5 to TRBJ2-7; 9 bases match TRBD1. In germline, CDR1 is MNHEY, CDR2 SVGAGI. The CDR3 length is 14 residues. After removal of 2 bases from V and 3 bases from J, the junction contained 2 bases not matched to a gene. In nucleotides, the CDR3 is TGTGCCAGCAGTTACGGGGGACAGGGCTACGAGCAGTACTTC. It is translated as CASSYGGQGYEQYF.

This clonotype was detected many times. The rearrangement joins TRBV30 to TRBJ2-7; possible D gene TRBD2, 6 bases. Germline V gene sequence: CDR1 GTSNPN, CDR2 SVGIG (reference sequence). V lost 1 base and J 2 bases, leaving 9 bases between the germline ends. The CDR3 runs to 13 residues. The CDR3 sequence is CAWSASGAYEQYF. In DNA, the CDR3 is TGTGCCTGGAGTGCCTCGGGGGCCTACGAGCAGTACTTC.

This clonotype has ten or more counts. The gene calls are TRBV20-1 and TRBJ2-7; 8 bases align to TRBD2. Germline lookup yields CDR1 DFQATT and CDR2 SNEGSKA (reference sequence). The CDR3 sequence is 13 residues long. The V segment lost 0 bases and the J segment 6 bases; nucleotides outside the gene matches: 4. The CDR3 is CSARDRLAPEQYF. The CDR3 region has the DNA TGCAGTGCTAGAGATCGACTAGCGCCCGAGCAGTACTTC.

V gene TRBV5-4 combines with J gene TRBJ2-7, with D perhaps TRBD2 (7 bases). Deletions cut 2 bases from V and 0 bases from J, with 12 bases between. This CDR3 comprises 15 residues. Per germline, CDR1 SGHNT and CDR2 YYREEE (reference sequence). The CDR3 reads CASSLGGGISYEQYF. The CDR3 nucleotides read TGTGCCAGCAGCTTAGGGGGGGGGATCTCCTACGAGCAGTACTTC. The whole variable domain, filled in from reference TRBV5-4 and TRBJ2-7, reads ETGVTQSPTHLIKTRGQQVTLRCSSQSGHNTVSWYQQALGQGPQFIFQYYREEENGRGNFPPRFSGLQFPNYSSELNVNALELDDSALYLCASSLGGGISYEQYFGPGTRLTVT.

Points on this clonotype: This clone may be a read error of a much larger clone one base away. V gene TRBV29-1 combines with J gene TRBJ2-1; 7 nucleotides match TRBD2. The CDR3 contains 14 residues. CDR1 is SQVTM, CDR2 ANQGSEA, per germline. CDR3 in amino acids: CSVVTGTNFNELFF. In DNA, the CDR3 is TGCAGCGTTGTCACCGGGACTAATTTCAATGAGCTGTTCTTC.

This clonotype was counted at least ten times. The genes are TRBV12-3 or TRBV12-4 and TRBJ1-4; tentative D call: TRBD1 (6 bases). Deletions cut 0 bases from V and 2 bases from J, with 16 bases between. CDR3 length: 18 residues. The CDR3 reads CASSLAGAGEWTNEKLFF. CDR3 nucleotide sequence: TGTGCCAGCAGTTTAGCGGGGGCCGGGGAGTGGACTAATGAAAAACTGTTTTTT.

Notes on this clonotype: This could be a read error, since a much larger clone is one nucleotide away. The rearrangement links TRBV7-8 to TRBJ2-6; 7 nucleotides align to TRBD1. Germline V gene data show CDR1 as SGHVS and CDR2 as FQNEAQ. The CDR3 has 17 amino acids. The CDR3 sequence: CASSVPGQSSGANILTF. The CDR3 DNA sequence: TGTGCCAGCAGCGTACCGGGACAGAGCTCTGGGGCCAACATCCTGACTTTC.

This chain connects TRBV7-9 to TRBJ1-5; D gene ambiguous. CDR1 and CDR2 (germline): SEHNR, FQNEAQ (reference sequence). This CDR3 is 13 amino acids long. V lost 1 base and J 3 bases, leaving 4 bases between the germline ends. In DNA, the CDR3 is TGTGCCAGCAGCTTAGGTACCAATCAGCCCCAGCATTTT. It is translated as CASSLGTNQPQHF.

The table lists this clonotype with many counts. The V call is TRBV28, the J call TRBJ2-7; 9 nucleotides align to TRBD2. The V gene's germline CDR1 is MDHEN and CDR2 SYDVKM. CDR3 length equals 14 residues. V was pared by 3 bases and J by 2 bases, with 2 bases of the junction left unmatched. The chain's CDR3 is CASSFLAGTYEQYF. The CDR3 coding sequence is TGTGCCAGCAGTTTTCTAGCGGGGACCTACGAGCAGTACTTC.

This clonotype was counted between two and nine times. The chain combines TRBV4-3 with TRBJ2-7; the match to TRBD1 covers 9 bases. CDR3 length: 16 amino acids. The trim removed 0 bases at V and 5 bases at J, leaving 8 bases unmatched. Germline V gene lookup returns CDR1 LGHNA and CDR2 YSLEER. The CDR3, as DNA: TGCGCCAGCAGCCAAGATAGGGGACAGGGTACCCACGAGCAGTACTTC. Its protein product is CASSQDRGQGTHEQYF.

Many counts were recorded for this clonotype. The genes are TRBV30 and TRBJ2-7; D remains unclear. The germline V gene encodes CDR1 GTSNPN and CDR2 SVGIG (reference sequence). The CDR3 contains 13 residues. With 5 bases removed from V and 6 bases from J, the gap between germline ends came to 17 bases. This CDR3 reads CAWAPVWSGEQYF. The DNA of the CDR3 is TGTGCCTGGGCTCCGGTTTGGTCGGGCGAGCAGTACTTC.

The gene calls are TRBV10-3 and TRBJ2-3; the D gene is possibly TRBD1 (6 bases). This CDR3 is 14 amino acids long. Germline V gives CDR1 ENHRY, CDR2 SYGVKD. Deletions cut 6 bases from V and 3 bases from J, with 13 bases between. CDR3 DNA: TGTGCCATCAGCCTGACAGGTAGTACAGATACGCAGTATTTT. It codes for CAISLTGSTDTQYF.

This clonotype was recorded at least ten times. The chain employs TRBV7-2 and TRBJ2-1, with D hard to call. Germline V gene sequence: CDR1 SGHTA, CDR2 FQGNSA. There are 13 residues in the CDR3. Deletions cut 5 bases from V and 2 bases from J, with 7 bases between. CDR3 sequence (DNA): TGTGCCAGCAGCCCAACGACCTACAATGAGCAGTTCTTC. Translating it yields CASSPTTYNEQFF.

This clonotype was observed a handful of times. J is TRBJ2-7 and V is TRBV7-9, with 15 bases matching TRBD2. Per the germline V gene, CDR1 is SEHNR and CDR2 is FQNEAQ (reference sequence). The V gene end was trimmed by 4 bases and the J gene end by 6 bases; junction bases not matched to a gene: 10. There are 17 residues in the CDR3. CDR3 sequence reads: CASSSPRTSGGAGEQYF. CDR3 DNA sequence: TGTGCCAGCAGCTCCCCCCGGACTAGCGGGGGGGCCGGCGAGCAGTACTTC. The variable domain in full, completed from reference TRBV7-9 and TRBJ2-7, reads DTGVSQNPRHKITKRGQNVTFRCDPISEHNRLYWYRQTLGQGPEFLTYFQNEAQLEKSRLLSDRFSAERPKGSFSTLEIQRTEQGDSAMYLCASSSPRTSGGAGEQYFGPGTRLTVT.